Each of the 28 T cell receptor beta chains below was sequenced from the same sample in a study of Ad26.COV2.S vaccination and SARS-CoV-2 variants. Only in-frame clones appear in the TCRdb table, and some are missing; sequencing was by immunoSEQ multiplex PCR. The table has roughly 400,000 clones, 92% seen once. The treatment is: 15 to 20 received Ad26.COV2.S at low or high dose, single or two shots; about 5 received placebo; per-sample allocation not given. Day 63 following the first vaccine or placebo injection was when the samples were taken. The specimen comprised peripheral blood, sampled in a trial of Ad26.COV2.S vaccine versus placebo. These TCRs come from a person aged 18-65 years who received the Ad26.COV2.S COVID-19 vaccine or a placebo.

This chain joins TRBV10-3 and TRBJ2-7; 8 nucleotides align to TRBD2. The CDR3 has 16 residues. Per the germline V gene, CDR1 is ENHRY and CDR2 is SYGVKD. Trimming at V came to 0 bases and at J to 2 bases, leaving 6 bases not matched to a gene. The CDR3 sequence: CAISESRTSNAYEQYF. CDR3 nucleotides: TGTGCCATCAGTGAGTCGAGGACTAGCAACGCCTACGAGCAGTACTTC.

The chain recombines TRBV5-1 with TRBJ2-3, with 9 bases identical to TRBD2. Germline V CDR1 and CDR2: SGHRS, YFSETQ. The CDR3 totals 15 residues. V gave up 2 bases and J gave up 6 bases; unmatched junction bases: 7. The CDR3 loop is CASSLVAGGLDTQYF. As DNA, the CDR3 is TGCGCCAGCAGCTTAGTGGCGGGGGGGTTGGATACGCAGTATTTT.

The chain combines TRBV28 with TRBJ1-1; perhaps TRBD1 as D (5 bases). Trimming shortened V by 2 bases and J by 11 bases, and 15 bases separated the two germline ends. Germline lookup yields CDR1 MDHEN and CDR2 SYDVKM. This CDR3 is built from 13 residues. The CDR3 coding sequence is TGTGCCAGCAGTTTAACGGGGGTACCGGAGGCTTTCTTT. Translation gives CASSLTGVPEAFF. Looking up the rest from reference TRBV28 and TRBJ1-1 gives the full variable domain: DVKVTQSSRYLVKRTGEKVFLECVQDMDHENMFWYRQDPGLGLRLIYFSYDVKMKEKGDIPEGYSVSREKKERFSLILESASTNQTSMYLCASSLTGVPEAFFGQGTRLTVV.

The chain recombines TRBV7-9 with TRBJ1-6; 7 nucleotides align to TRBD1. Trimming removed 1 base from V and 8 bases from J; junction bases left unmatched: 2. In germline, CDR1 is SEHNR, CDR2 FQNEAQ (reference sequence). The CDR3 consists of 14 residues. Written as DNA, the CDR3 is TGTGCCAGCAGCTTAGGTCAGGGGGATTCACCCCTCCACTTT. It is translated as CASSLGQGDSPLHF.

This clone was observed a handful of times. The V and J genes are TRBV7-9 and TRBJ1-4; no firm D call. Germline V CDR1 and CDR2: SEHNR, FQNEAQ (reference sequence). This CDR3 region has 15 residues. Trimming took 2 bases from V and 3 from J, leaving 10 bases between them. The DNA of the CDR3 is TGTGCCAGCAGCTTATCCGGGTGGGCTAATGAAAAACTGTTTTTT. Protein product: CASSLSGWANEKLFF.

The chain uses TRBV11-3 and TRBJ2-5, with D possibly TRBD2 on 5 matching bases. CDR3 length: 15 residues. In germline, CDR1 is SGHNT, CDR2 YENEEA. V lost 3 bases and J 5 bases, leaving 16 bases between the germline ends. In DNA, the CDR3 is TGTGCCAGCAGCTTTTTCCGGGAACTTGGGGAGACCCAGTACTTC. It translates to CASSFFRELGETQYF. Combining the CDR3 with reference TRBV11-3 and TRBJ2-5 gives the whole variable domain EAGVVQSPRYKIIEKKQPVAFWCNPISGHNTLYWYLQNLGQGPELLIRYENEEAVDDSQLPKDRFSAERLKGVDSTLKIQPAELGDSAVYLCASSFFRELGETQYFGPGTRLLVL.

The chain has TRBV19 and TRBJ2-3; D tentatively reads TRBD1 or TRBD2 (6 bases each). CDR3 length equals 12 residues. Deletions cut 2 bases from V and 14 bases from J, with 14 bases between. Germline lookup yields CDR1 LNHDA and CDR2 SQIVND (reference sequence). The CDR3 region is CASSIPRGLWYF. CDR3 sequence (DNA): TGTGCCAGTAGTATACCCCGGGGGCTTTGGTATTTT.

V is TRBV24-1 and J is TRBJ1-6, with 12 bases fitting TRBD1. The CDR3 is made up of 20 amino acids. The germline V gene encodes CDR1 KGHDR and CDR2 SFDVKD. With 2 bases clipped from V and 0 bases from J, the junction kept 7 bases outside the gene matches. CDR3 DNA sequence: TGTGCCACCAGTGATTGGGACAGGGGGCTGTCTGGCTCCTATAATTCACCCCTCCACTTT. It is translated as CATSDWDRGLSGSYNSPLHF.

This chain connects TRBV27 to TRBJ1-1; 10 bases agree with TRBD1. This CDR3 spans 13 amino acids. The V and J ends lost 7 bases and 7 bases, in that order; junction bases with no gene match: 6. CDR1 is MNHEY, CDR2 SMNVEV, per germline (reference sequence). The chain's CDR3 is CASKRQGASEAFF. In nucleotides, the CDR3 is TGTGCCAGCAAGAGACAGGGGGCGAGTGAAGCTTTCTTT.

This chain links TRBV5-8 with TRBJ1-6, with 8 bases fitting TRBD1. The J segment lost 7 bases and the V segment lost 4 bases, leaving 13 bases of the junction unmatched. This CDR3 region has 17 residues. CDR1 SGHTS and CDR2 YDEGEE come from the germline V gene. CDR3 amino acids: CASSPPSAAGGNSPLHF. CDR3 DNA sequence: TGTGCCAGCAGCCCCCCATCTGCGGCAGGGGGCAATTCACCCCTCCACTTT.

The chain couples TRBV15 to TRBJ2-7, with a weak D call TRBD1 (6 bases). The CDR3 contains 12 residues. V dropped 6 bases and J dropped 2 bases, with 8 bases sitting between them. Per the germline V gene, CDR1 is LNHNV and CDR2 is YYDKDF (reference sequence). The CDR3 loop reads CATRGGTYEQYF. Here the CDR3 DNA reads TGTGCCACCAGAGGGGGAACCTACGAGCAGTACTTC. The full variable domain, its missing parts supplied by reference TRBV15 and TRBJ2-7, is DAMVIQNPRYQVTQFGKPVTLSCSQTLNHNVMYWYQQKSSQAPKLLFHYYDKDFNNEADTPDNFQSRRPNTSFCFLDIRSPGLGDTAMYLCATRGGTYEQYFGPGTRLTVT.

In DNA form, the CDR3 reads TGTGCCAGCAGTTTATCCGGACAGGGGTCTGAGCAGTTCTTC. Translation: CASSLSGQGSEQFF. The chain has TRBV27 and TRBJ2-1; 9 nucleotides agree with TRBD1. V dropped 0 bases and J dropped 9; count of bases not matched to a gene: 3. This CDR3 spans 14 amino acids. CDR1 MNHEY and CDR2 SMNVEV come from the germline V gene (reference sequence).

The chain has TRBV27 and TRBJ2-7; TRBD2 matches 7 bases. Germline CDR1 is MNHEY and CDR2 is SMNVEV (reference sequence). This CDR3 has 16 amino acids. Trimming removed 2 bases from V and 4 bases from J; junction bases left unmatched: 11. DNA for the CDR3: TGTGCCAGCAGTTTACGCGGGACTACCGGGGGTTACGAGCAGTACTTC. Its translation is CASSLRGTTGGYEQYF.

The chain couples TRBV12-3 or TRBV12-4 to TRBJ2-7, with D tentatively TRBD1 (5 bases). The V gene lost 2 bases and the J gene lost 4 bases, with 9 bases spanning the gap. The CDR3 has 13 residues. The CDR3 DNA sequence: TGTGCCAGCAGTTTAAGGACATCGTACGAGCAGTACTTC. Its translation is CASSLRTSYEQYF.

DNA for the CDR3: TGTGCCAGCAGCGTAGGGAGAGGGGACAATGAGCAGTTCTTC. As protein: CASSVGRGDNEQFF. The V call is TRBV9, the J call TRBJ2-1; TRBD1 or TRBD2 may be the D gene (5 bases each). Trimming cost V 0 bases and J 5 bases, with 9 bases left between them. The germline CDR1 and CDR2 sequences are SGDLS and YYNGEE. This CDR3 region has 14 residues.

In nucleotides, the CDR3 is TGTGCCAGCAGCTTAGGGGGGGCTGAAGCTTTCTTT. Encoded protein: CASSLGGAEAFF. The chain uses TRBV7-9 and TRBJ1-1; possibly TRBD1 for D (5 bases). Germline V gene data show CDR1 as SEHNR and CDR2 as FQNEAQ (reference sequence). CDR3 length equals 12 residues. Trimming left V 1 base short and J 6 bases short, with 6 bases between.

The chain links TRBV4-3 to TRBJ2-7; tentatively, D is TRBD2 (7 bases). The V end was cut by 1 base, the J end by 1 base, with 14 bases between. Germline-derived CDR1 and CDR2 are LGHNA and YSLEER. CDR3 length: 16 amino acids. The CDR3 DNA sequence: TGCGCCAGCAGCCAAGGGGGGGGGCCTACATCCTACGAGCAGTACTTC. It yields the protein CASSQGGGPTSYEQYF.

The count of this clone is one. The chain carries TRBV7-9 and TRBJ1-1, with TRBD1 matching over 9 bases. Germline V gene sequence: CDR1 SEHNR, CDR2 FQNEAQ (reference sequence). After removal of 4 bases from V and 1 base from J, the junction contained 4 bases not matched to a gene. CDR3 length equals 15 residues. CDR3 residues: CASSSTGGWNTEAFF. For the CDR3, the DNA is TGTGCCAGCAGCTCGACAGGGGGATGGAACACTGAAGCTTTCTTT. The full variable domain, rest sourced from reference TRBV7-9 and TRBJ1-1, is DTGVSQNPRHKITKRGQNVTFRCDPISEHNRLYWYRQTLGQGPEFLTYFQNEAQLEKSRLLSDRFSAERPKGSFSTLEIQRTEQGDSAMYLCASSSTGGWNTEAFFGQGTRLTVV.

The gene calls are TRBV9 and TRBJ2-7, with D perhaps given as TRBD1 or TRBD2 (5 bases each). The germline V and J ends were trimmed by 0 bases and 0 bases, with 7 bases remaining between them. This CDR3 has 14 amino acids. Germline V gives CDR1 SGDLS, CDR2 YYNGEE. This chain's CDR3 is CASSVGGNSYEQYF. The CDR3 DNA sequence: TGTGCCAGCAGCGTAGGGGGGAACTCCTACGAGCAGTACTTC.

This chain joins TRBV18 and TRBJ2-3; the match to TRBD2 covers 8 bases. This CDR3 is 18 amino acids long. Germline CDR1 KGHSH, CDR2 LQKENI. With V trimmed by 1 base and J by 3 bases, 12 bases remained unmatched. CDR3 protein: CASSPQRGPLSLTDTQYF. In nucleotides, the CDR3 is TGTGCCAGCTCACCACAGCGGGGGCCCCTCTCGTTGACAGATACGCAGTATTTT.

The sample holds a few counts of this clone. This chain connects TRBV29-1 to TRBJ1-3; TRBD1 is a possible D gene (5 bases). CDR1 and CDR2 from the germline V gene are SQVTM and ANQGSEA. There are 12 residues in the CDR3. V lost 7 bases and J 2 bases, leaving 9 bases between the germline ends. The CDR3 DNA reads as TGCAGCGCCGGGACGGCTGGAAACACCATATATTTT. This encodes CSAGTAGNTIYF.

This chain joins TRBV29-1 and TRBJ2-2; 12 bases align to TRBD2. V gave up 1 base and J gave up 5 bases; unmatched junction bases: 5. Germline V lookup: CDR1 SQVTM, CDR2 ANQGSEA. This CDR3 has 16 residues. This CDR3 is CSVEASGGAKTGELFF. The CDR3 coding sequence is TGCAGCGTTGAAGCTAGCGGGGGGGCCAAAACCGGGGAGCTGTTTTTT.

The chain joins TRBV7-9 to TRBJ2-1, with 7 bases fitting TRBD1. Losses at the gene ends were 4 bases for V and 0 bases for J; bases not matched to a gene: 6. This CDR3 comprises 16 residues. From germline, CDR1 is SEHNR and CDR2 FQNEAQ (reference sequence). CDR3: CASSSMTGSSYNEQFF. The CDR3 coding sequence is TGTGCCAGCAGCTCCATGACAGGGAGCTCCTACAATGAGCAGTTCTTC. Full variable domain (outside the CDR3, taken from reference TRBV7-9 and TRBJ2-1): DTGVSQNPRHKITKRGQNVTFRCDPISEHNRLYWYRQTLGQGPEFLTYFQNEAQLEKSRLLSDRFSAERPKGSFSTLEIQRTEQGDSAMYLCASSSMTGSSYNEQFFGPGTRLTVL.

The rearrangement joins TRBV4-3 to TRBJ2-3; D remains unclear. V was trimmed by 0 bases and J by 6 bases, leaving 7 bases between them. The CDR3 contains 13 residues. Looked up from germline, CDR1 is LGHNA and CDR2 is YSLEER. The chain's CDR3 is CASSQERRDTQYF. Here the CDR3 DNA reads TGCGCCAGCAGCCAAGAGCGGCGGGATACGCAGTATTTT.

Worth noting for this clone: Additional DNA sequences in this sample encode the identical CDR3. CDR3: CATSRSDRGSYNEQFF. CDR3 coding DNA: TGTGCCACCAGCAGGTCGGACAGGGGGTCCTACAATGAGCAGTTCTTC. This chain joins TRBV15 and TRBJ2-1; the match to TRBD1 covers 10 bases. Trimming at V came to 3 bases and at J to 1 base, leaving 3 bases not matched to a gene. There are 16 residues in the CDR3. From germline, CDR1 is LNHNV and CDR2 YYDKDF (reference sequence). Full variable domain (rest looked up from reference TRBV15 and TRBJ2-1): DAMVIQNPRYQVTQFGKPVTLSCSQTLNHNVMYWYQQKSSQAPKLLFHYYDKDFNNEADTPDNFQSRRPNTSFCFLDIRSPGLGDTAMYLCATSRSDRGSYNEQFFGPGTRLTVL.

V gene TRBV21-1 combines with J gene TRBJ1-2. TRBV21-1 is a known pseudogene. The CDR3 contains 17 residues. CDR3 sequence reads: CASSKEMSRDSSHGYTF. DNA of the CDR3: TGTGCCAGCAGCAAAGAAATGTCCCGGGACTCCAGCCATGGCTACACCTTC.

The rearrangement uses TRBV19 and TRBJ1-5; TRBD1 is a possible D gene (5 bases). CDR1 LNHDA and CDR2 SQIVND come from the germline V gene (reference sequence). The V end lost 3 bases, the J end lost 4 bases, and 19 bases lay between the germline ends. The CDR3 is 17 residues long. This CDR3 reads CASSINFQGGHNQPQHF. The CDR3 DNA reads TGTGCCAGTAGTATCAATTTTCAGGGTGGGCATAATCAGCCCCAGCATTTT.

The V gene is TRBV6-5, the J gene TRBJ2-1; the D is unclear. The CDR3 loop spans 15 amino acids. CDR1 is MNHEY and CDR2 is SVGAGI in the germline V gene. V lost 4 bases and J lost 6, with 16 bases in between. The CDR3 reads CASSSTAYVVNEQFF. CDR3 coding DNA: TGTGCCAGCAGTTCCACAGCCTACGTCGTCAATGAGCAGTTCTTC.